The sequence of this T cell receptor (beta chain) was determined in a study of T cell responses to AZD1222 COVID-19 vaccine. The CDR3 is 14 amino acids. Trimming removed 2 bases from V and 7 bases from J, with 12 bases in between. Germline-derived CDR1 and CDR2 are MNHEY and SVGEGT. The protocol was immunoSEQ multiplex PCR, while the TCRdb copy is restricted to in-frame clones and leaves out a portion. Of roughly 120,000 clones in the sample, 70% to 90% were seen once. This clonotype was obtained from an adult who received the AZD1222 COVID-19 vaccine. Source: peripheral blood, taken 28 days after the second AZD1222 dose. V usage is TRBV6-2 or TRBV6-3 and J usage is TRBJ1-5; maybe TRBD1 (5 bases). The CDR3 DNA follows: TGTGCCAGCAGTTACGACGGGGCTCGACAGCCCCAGCATTTT. Amino acid sequence: CASSYDGARQPQHF.